This T cell receptor (beta chain) was identified during a study of CD8+ T cells in alopecia areata. Study at large: In an open-label trial, patients got 5 to 10 mg tofacitinib twice daily. Whole-study results and caveats: Clonality in lesional scalp, especially alopecia totalis/universalis, exceeded that of normal scalp. Among the top 100, expanded CD8+ clones, as well as scalp clonality, were significantly decreased by tofacitinib.

There are a few counts of this clone. Antigen: not known. RNA extraction and reverse transcription yielded cDNA as sequencing template. The method was immunoSEQ multiplex PCR; TCRdb's version includes in-frame clones alone and lacks a portion of them. The sample has a few hundred thousand clones, 50% to 75% seen once. Treatment noted: oral pan-JAK inhibitor, 5-10 mg twice daily. This receptor was obtained from a human donor with alopecia areata. The sample was CD4+ T cells sorted from blood, taken at roughly week 52, from a patient treated with tofacitinib.

The CDR3 sequence: CAVRGTGANVLTF. CDR3 bases: TGTGCCGTACGGGGGACTGGGGCCAACGTCCTGACTTTC. This chain connects TRBV2 to TRBJ2-6; maybe TRBD2 (6 bases). V was pared by 11 bases and J by 2 bases, with 10 bases between. CDR1 and CDR2 (germline): SNHLY, FYNNEI. This CDR3 region has 13 residues.